A single sample is the source of the 7 T cell receptor beta chains below, sequenced in a study of T cells after yellow fever vaccination (dated by TCRdb to between 2019 and 2020). What this sample's treatment or condition label stands for: live attenuated yellow fever vaccine strain. Library preparation used 5' RACE. The instrument given in TCRdb is Illumina HiSeq 2500. The raw public data were reprocessed by TCRdb itself: fastp quality trimming at Q25, MiXCR clonotype calling, in-frame beta chains only. Records with the same CDR3 protein are collapsed into one entry carrying the most frequent genes and DNA. The sample contains a few hundred thousand distinct CDR3 sequences, more than 8.5% of them found a single time. The ten top clones hold 15% to 20% of the sample. The sample in question was PBMCs, obtained on the day of the first yellow fever vaccination. Every receptor here comes from a man between 18 and 29 years old who received the YFV17D yellow fever vaccine.

The J gene is TRBJ2-1, the V gene TRBV18, with a possible D match to TRBD1 (6 bases). The germline CDR1 and CDR2 sequences are KGHSH and LQKENI. The CDR3 has 15 residues. Trimming removed 3 bases at V and 0 bases at J, with 9 bases between. The CDR3 reads CASSPGALSYNEQFF. As DNA, the CDR3 is TGTGCCAGCTCACCGGGGGCCCTCTCCTACAATGAGCAGTTCTTC.

This clonotype turned up a few times. This chain links TRBV5-1 with TRBJ2-1; D gene unclear. V was clipped by 4 bases and J by 0 bases, with 14 bases between them. CDR1 is SGHRS and CDR2 is YFSETQ in the germline V gene. The CDR3 is 16 amino acids. The CDR3 is CASSPKDQSSYNEQFF. DNA of the CDR3: TGCGCCAGCAGCCCAAAGGACCAGAGCTCCTACAATGAGCAGTTCTTC. The full variable domain, completed using reference TRBV5-1 and TRBJ2-1, is KAGVTQTPRYLIKTRGQQVTLSCSPISGHRSVSWYQQTPGQGLQFLFEYFSETQRNKGNFPGRFSGRQFSNSRSEMNVSTLELGDSALYLCASSPKDQSSYNEQFFGPGTRLTVL.

J is TRBJ2-1 and V is TRBV5-4; 8 bases are a match to TRBD2. The CDR3 length is 14 residues. The V gene end was trimmed by 0 bases and the J gene end by 8 bases; junction bases not matched to a gene: 4. CDR1 SGHNT and CDR2 YYREEE come from the germline V gene (reference sequence). The DNA of the CDR3 is TGTGCCAGCAGCTTGGCCGGGGGGGGGGATGAGCAGTTCTTC. Translating it yields CASSLAGGGDEQFF. Looking up the rest from reference TRBV5-4 and TRBJ2-1 gives the full variable domain: ETGVTQSPTHLIKTRGQQVTLRCSSQSGHNTVSWYQQALGQGPQFIFQYYREEENGRGNFPPRFSGLQFPNYSSELNVNALELDDSALYLCASSLAGGGDEQFFGPGTRLTVL.

The chain combines TRBV5-1 with TRBJ2-2, with 7 bases that match TRBD2. The CDR3 spans 16 residues. Losses at the gene ends were 3 bases for V and 0 bases for J; bases not matched to a gene: 5. Germline CDR1 SGHRS, CDR2 YFSETQ. CDR3 amino acids: CASSWPAGANTGELFF. The CDR3 DNA reads as TGCGCCAGCAGCTGGCCGGCGGGGGCGAACACCGGGGAGCTGTTTTTT.

The table lists this clonotype with a few counts. This could be a read error, since a much larger clone is one nucleotide away. The rearrangement uses TRBV14 and TRBJ1-1; possible D gene TRBD1, 5 bases. V lost 4 bases to trimming and J lost 1 base, with 7 bases between them. This CDR3 spans 13 amino acids. Germline assignment: CDR1 SGHDN and CDR2 FVKESK. The CDR3 nucleotides are TGTGCCAGCAGCCGGGACGGGAACACTGAAGCTTTCTTT. Protein: CASSRDGNTEAFF.

This sequence joins TRBV6-5 and TRBJ2-3, with D unclear. The CDR3 is 15 residues long. In germline, CDR1 is MNHEY, CDR2 SVGAGI. Between the trimmed V and J ends, which lost 2 bases and 2 bases, there was a span of 11 bases. CDR3 nucleotide sequence: TGTGCCAGCAGTTACGGACCAGTATCCACAGATACGCAGTATTTT. Translating it yields CASSYGPVSTDTQYF.

The chain employs TRBV5-1 and TRBJ1-6, with 7 bases identical to TRBD1. The CDR3 extends over 12 amino acids. Germline CDR1 SGHRS, CDR2 YFSETQ. The trim removed 4 bases at V and 10 bases at J, leaving 2 bases unmatched. CDR3 sequence reads: CASSRGQSPLHF. The CDR3, as DNA: TGCGCCAGCAGCAGGGGGCAGTCACCCCTCCACTTT.